Below, 3 T cell receptor beta chains from the same sample are listed, as sequenced in a study of T-cell memory formation after mild COVID-19. Each CDR3 protein is one row after TCRdb ran MiXCR on the 5' RACE reads. The data hold hundreds of thousands of distinct CDR3 sequences, with 15% to 20% observed a single time. The sequenced sample was PBMCs or a T cell subset sorted from them (not recorded which). These receptors were collected from a man aged 18 to 29 who had mild COVID-19 (a few samples of this study predate the infection). Cell type and time point are not known.

This chain links TRBV20-1 with TRBJ1-2, with 7 bases lining up with TRBD1. CDR1 and CDR2 from the germline V gene are DFQATT and SNEGSKA (reference sequence). The V gene end was trimmed by 0 bases and the J gene end by 8 bases; junction bases not matched to a gene: 9. This CDR3 comprises 14 residues. For the CDR3, the DNA is TGCAGTGCTAGAGATCCGGACAGGATTGGGGGCTACACCTTC. It is translated as CSARDPDRIGGYTF.

Only a few counts were recorded for this clonotype. J is TRBJ2-7 and V is TRBV15, with TRBD2 matching over 11 bases. The germline CDR1 and CDR2 sequences are LNHNV and YYDKDF (reference sequence). This CDR3 is 17 amino acids long. J was trimmed by 2 bases and V by 0 bases; bases with no gene match: 6. CDR3 in amino acids: CATSRDSGGAITYEQYF. In nucleotides, the CDR3 is TGTGCCACCAGCAGAGATAGCGGGGGGGCCATTACCTACGAGCAGTACTTC.

V gene TRBV7-2 combines with J gene TRBJ1-6; a weak D match, TRBD1 (6 bases). The V gene's germline CDR1 is SGHTA and CDR2 FQGNSA. The CDR3 runs 15 residues. Deletions cut 5 bases from V and 13 bases from J, with 21 bases between. The CDR3 coding sequence is TGTGCCAGCAGCGTAAATACAGGGATCGGTGGGCCCCTCCACTTT. It encodes CASSVNTGIGGPLHF.